The rows below give T cell receptor beta chains drawn from one sample of a study of blood T cell repertoires in COVID-19. Here immunoSEQ multiplex PCR was the method, and the copy in TCRdb shows in-frame clones only, minus some. The data hold 50,000 to 65,000 clones, with under 80% observed a single time. What was sequenced was PBMCs or T cells enriched from blood (not recorded which). These receptors were taken from a woman aged 55-70 years who had been exposed to COVID-19. The CDR3 runs from the conserved cysteine through the conserved F or W.

V	J	CDR3
TRBV24-1	TRBJ2-5	CATSDLQIGTGQETQYF
TRBV30	TRBJ1-6	CAWDRGNSPLHF
TRBV7-2	TRBJ2-7	CASSTRTGNEQYF
TRBV19	TRBJ1-5	CASKGTGGDYSNQPQHF
TRBV29-1	TRBJ2-5	CSVDGTSGGASETQYF
TRBV28	TRBJ2-6	CASSPTGGANVLTF
TRBV7-3	TRBJ1-1	CASSSTAGSMNTEAFF
TRBV2	TRBJ1-6	CASAQNNSPLHF
TRBV5-4	TRBJ2-1	CASSSPGQAIRDEQFF
TRBV6-5	TRBJ1-2	CASSSRTVTGGYTF
TRBV28	TRBJ1-2	CASSLRLTGAGYTF
TRBV4-3	TRBJ1-5	CASSQEFGVRQPQHF
TRBV9	TRBJ2-3	CASSVEWSTDTQYF
TRBV9	TRBJ2-2	CASTGRKGQGANTGELFF
TRBV6-4	TRBJ2-2	CASSDEGTNTGELFF
TRBV2	TRBJ1-3	CASAGTASGNTIYF
TRBV3-1/TRBV3-2	TRBJ2-7	CASSQDRGTSPGEQYF
TRBV2	TRBJ1-6	CASTMGSSPLHF
TRBV6-6	TRBJ2-2	CASSKPQGAIGELFF
TRBV30	TRBJ2-3	CAWISGPGTDTQYF
TRBV5-1	TRBJ1-1	CASSLDGGNTEAFF
TRBV5-1	TRBJ1-1	CASSPQGAKNTEAFF
TRBV28	TRBJ1-2	CASSYSRTGGYTF
TRBV27	TRBJ1-1	CASTRTPGTEAFF
TRBV27	TRBJ2-7	CASSLGQGGNEQYF
TRBV11-2	TRBJ1-2	CASSLGAGGDYGYTF
TRBV28	TRBJ2-3	CASRAVMADTQYF
TRBV14	TRBJ2-3	CASSQLGRDTQYF
TRBV19	TRBJ1-1	CASSTPGRTAEAFF
TRBV5-1	TRBJ2-3	CASSLGSGTSTDTQYF
TRBV12-3/TRBV12-4	TRBJ2-5	CASSFRQGETQYF
TRBV19	TRBJ2-3	CATGGGTDTQYF
TRBV28	TRBJ1-4	CASSPLTGGEKLFF
TRBV7-6	TRBJ1-5	CASSLSGDQPQHF
TRBV11-2	TRBJ2-1	CASSLEGLGTGLFF
TRBV15	TRBJ1-2	CATSTPGQGLVGYGYTF
TRBV5-5	TRBJ1-1	CASSWGHANTEAFF
TRBV7-2	TRBJ2-7	CASSFTGTPEQYF
TRBV7-9	TRBJ2-2	CASSRAGEHTGELFF
TRBV5-4	TRBJ2-6	CASSPQTGKAGANVLTF
TRBV6-1	TRBJ1-5	CASSEDSSNQPQHF
TRBV7-2	TRBJ1-6	CASSLEAGSRSPLHF
TRBV7-9	TRBJ2-5	CASSLRGQETQYF
TRBV7-3	TRBJ2-2	CASAPRASWRAPLFF
TRBV10-1	TRBJ2-1	CASSESGQKDKFF
TRBV11-2	TRBJ1-4	CASRQTGTANEKLFF
TRBV2	TRBJ2-7	CASSRTLLDSYEQYF
TRBV7-3	TRBJ2-1	CASSLELAGEAYNEQFF
TRBV7-9	TRBJ1-4	CASSFGQGNEKLFF